The 2 T cell receptor beta chains below come from one sample, sequenced in a study of cytomegalovirus exposure and HLA in healthy donors. Vbeta (60) and Jbeta (13) primers were used in the PCR. The repertoire was sequenced with immunoSEQ multiplex PCR; TCRdb's copy has only in-frame clones and lacks some. The table has 100,000 to 150,000 clones, more than 70% seen once. Specimen: PBMCs. The receptor source for this set is a man aged 25-45 years in good health and CMV-seronegative.

The chain employs TRBV19 and TRBJ1-5; tentative D call: TRBD1 (6 bases). Trimming stripped 7 bases from V and 4 bases from J, with 17 bases between. The CDR3 totals 15 residues. The V gene's germline CDR1 is LNHDA and CDR2 SQIVND (reference sequence). The CDR3 DNA is TGTGCCAGTACCCCCGAGACAGGAACTAATCAGCCCCAGCATTTT. It translates to CASTPETGTNQPQHF.

The rearrangement links TRBV5-6 to TRBJ2-3, with TRBD1 as a possible D gene (5 bases). The CDR3 covers 15 residues. V was trimmed by 0 bases and J by 1 base, leaving 9 bases between them. Germline V gives CDR1 SGHDT, CDR2 YYEEEE. The CDR3 region is CASSLGGLGTDTQYF. In DNA form, the CDR3 reads TGTGCCAGCAGCTTGGGGGGCCTCGGCACAGATACGCAGTATTTT.